The rows below give T cell receptor beta chains drawn from one sample of a study of T cell repertoires in cytomegalovirus infection. TCRdb re-derived calls from the reads in MiXCR, one entry per CDR3 protein. In the table there are roughly 860,000 distinct CDR3 sequences, about 31% of which are singletons. What these receptors recognize is not known. The specimen comprised cultured CD8+ T cells from PBMCs, sampled from culture after CMV antigen stimulation. These receptor sequences come from a human donor in good health (CMV status not recorded). Some clones in this sample may be carry-over from other donors' samples. Both conserved end residues are part of each CDR3. A D gene is named only where the DNA matches it firmly. For some rows the clone size is stated as once, few or many, or as a class when expanded; others skip it.

j_gene: TRBJ2-7; v_gene: TRBV7-8; d_gene: -; abundance: few; CDR3aa: CAGSLVGSQTSYEQYF; CDR3nt: TGTGCCGGCAGCTTAGTGGGCAGTCAAACCTCCTACGAGCAGTACTTC
j_gene: TRBJ1-2; v_gene: TRBV27; d_gene: TRBD1; abundance: -; CDR3aa: CASSLLGTGRGYTF; CDR3nt: TGTGCCAGCAGTTTACTCGGGACAGGGCGCGGCTACACCTTC
j_gene: TRBJ2-2; v_gene: TRBV6-4; d_gene: TRBD2; abundance: -; CDR3aa: CASSDSGLGTGELFF; CDR3nt: TGTGCCAGCAGTGACTCGGGACTAGGCACCGGGGAGCTGTTTTTT
j_gene: TRBJ2-5; v_gene: TRBV9; d_gene: TRBD1; abundance: -; CDR3aa: CASSVGAGGRETQYF; CDR3nt: TGTGCCAGCAGCGTAGGTGCAGGGGGCCGTGAGACCCAGTACTTC
j_gene: TRBJ2-2; v_gene: TRBV5-5; d_gene: -; abundance: few; CDR3aa: CASSPSWMGNTGELFF; CDR3nt: TGTGCCAGCAGCCCGTCGTGGATGGGGAACACCGGGGAGCTGTTTTTT
j_gene: TRBJ1-5; v_gene: TRBV7-8; d_gene: -; abundance: many; CDR3aa: CASSLQLGRREPQHF; CDR3nt: TGTGCCAGCAGCCTACAGCTAGGGCGAAGAGAGCCCCAGCATTTT
j_gene: TRBJ2-7; v_gene: TRBV20-1; d_gene: TRBD2; abundance: -; CDR3aa: CSAMAGTSGVEQYF; CDR3nt: TGCAGTGCTATGGCGGGGACTAGCGGGGTCGAGCAGTACTTC
j_gene: TRBJ2-5; v_gene: TRBV5-4; d_gene: TRBD2; abundance: -; CDR3aa: CASSSLLRGGEETQYF; CDR3nt: TGTGCCAGCAGCTCTCTCCTTCGGGGGGGGGAGGAGACCCAGTACTTC
j_gene: TRBJ2-1; v_gene: TRBV5-6; d_gene: -; abundance: few; CDR3aa: CASSTATGYNEQFF; CDR3nt: TGTGCCAGCAGCACAGCGACGGGATACAATGAGCAGTTCTTC
j_gene: TRBJ2-2; v_gene: TRBV12-3/TRBV12-4; d_gene: -; abundance: -; CDR3aa: CASSGRRELFF; CDR3nt: TGTGCCAGCAGTGGCCGTAGGGAGCTGTTTTTT
j_gene: TRBJ1-4; v_gene: TRBV25-1; d_gene: TRBD1; abundance: -; CDR3aa: CASRGDRVVDEKLFF; CDR3nt: TGTGCCAGCAGAGGGGACAGGGTCGTGGATGAAAAACTGTTTTTT
j_gene: TRBJ1-2; v_gene: TRBV12-3/TRBV12-4; d_gene: TRBD1; abundance: few; CDR3aa: CASSLLGQGSYNYGYTF; CDR3nt: TGTGCCAGCAGTTTATTGGGACAGGGTTCGTACAACTATGGCTACACCTTC
j_gene: TRBJ2-3; v_gene: TRBV19; d_gene: TRBD1; abundance: -; CDR3aa: CAGGQGADTQYF; CDR3nt: TGTGCCGGCGGACAGGGGGCAGATACGCAGTATTTT
j_gene: TRBJ2-1; v_gene: TRBV11-2; d_gene: -; abundance: few; CDR3aa: CASSLDLQSSYNEQFF; CDR3nt: TGTGCCAGCAGCTTAGATCTTCAGAGCTCCTACAATGAGCAGTTCTTC
j_gene: TRBJ2-7; v_gene: TRBV19; d_gene: TRBD1; abundance: few; CDR3aa: CASSAYGTAPREQYF; CDR3nt: TGTGCCAGTAGTGCCTACGGGACAGCCCCCCGCGAGCAGTACTTC
j_gene: TRBJ2-1; v_gene: TRBV9; d_gene: TRBD2; abundance: -; CDR3aa: CASSSGTSGGAYNEQFF; CDR3nt: TGTGCCAGCAGCTCCGGGACTAGCGGGGGCGCCTACAATGAGCAGTTCTTC
j_gene: TRBJ2-5; v_gene: TRBV18; d_gene: -; abundance: -; CDR3aa: CASSRQTLPQETQYF; CDR3nt: TGTGCCAGCTCACGTCAGACCCTCCCACAAGAGACCCAGTACTTC
j_gene: TRBJ2-3; v_gene: TRBV19; d_gene: -; abundance: -; CDR3aa: CASSIDRQAAVDTQYF; CDR3nt: TGTGCCAGTAGTATAGATCGGCAGGCGGCGGTAGATACGCAGTATTTT
j_gene: TRBJ1-6; v_gene: TRBV7-6; d_gene: -; abundance: -; CDR3aa: CASSFSSEGGIGTSKNSPLHF; CDR3nt: TGTGCCAGCAGCTTCAGTTCCGAGGGAGGGATAGGGACCTCCAAAAATTCACCCCTCCACTTT
j_gene: TRBJ2-5; v_gene: TRBV9; d_gene: TRBD2; abundance: -; CDR3aa: CASSDSLKVSGGAGEETQYF; CDR3nt: TGTGCCAGCAGCGACTCTCTCAAAGTTAGCGGGGGGGCGGGAGAGGAGACCCAGTACTTC
j_gene: TRBJ2-3; v_gene: TRBV12-3/TRBV12-4; d_gene: -; abundance: -; CDR3aa: CASSLGQKRTDTQYF; CDR3nt: TGTGCCAGCAGTCTCGGACAGAAGAGGACAGATACGCAGTATTTT
j_gene: TRBJ2-5; v_gene: TRBV7-8; d_gene: -; abundance: many; CDR3aa: CASSLVGYQETQYF; CDR3nt: TGTGCCAGCAGCTTAGTGGGGTACCAAGAGACCCAGTACTTC
j_gene: TRBJ1-5; v_gene: TRBV7-2; d_gene: TRBD1; abundance: many; CDR3aa: CASSLGGDRGKPQHF; CDR3nt: TGTGCCAGCAGCTTAGGGGGGGACAGGGGAAAGCCCCAGCATTTT
j_gene: TRBJ2-1; v_gene: TRBV29-1; d_gene: TRBD1; abundance: few; CDR3aa: CSVDRDRRGNLPFGNEQFF; CDR3nt: TGCAGCGTAGACCGGGACAGGAGAGGAAACCTACCATTTGGCAATGAGCAGTTCTTC
j_gene: TRBJ2-3; v_gene: TRBV7-9; d_gene: -; abundance: few; CDR3aa: CASSTGDTSFTDTQYF; CDR3nt: TGTGCCAGCAGCACGGGGGACACTAGTTTCACAGATACGCAGTATTTT
j_gene: TRBJ2-2; v_gene: TRBV12-3/TRBV12-4; d_gene: -; abundance: -; CDR3aa: CASRAANTGELFF; CDR3nt: TGTGCCAGCAGGGCGGCGAACACCGGGGAGCTGTTTTTT
j_gene: TRBJ1-2; v_gene: TRBV6-1; d_gene: -; abundance: few; CDR3aa: CASSPWPQGNYGYTF; CDR3nt: TGTGCCAGCAGTCCCTGGCCGCAGGGGAACTATGGCTACACCTTC
j_gene: TRBJ2-5; v_gene: TRBV2; d_gene: TRBD1; abundance: -; CDR3aa: CASREDRGNYQETQYF; CDR3nt: TGTGCCAGCAGGGAGGACAGGGGAAATTATCAAGAGACCCAGTACTTC
j_gene: TRBJ2-1; v_gene: TRBV11-2; d_gene: -; abundance: -; CDR3aa: CASNPRGSNEQFF; CDR3nt: TGTGCCAGCAACCCGAGGGGGTCCAATGAGCAGTTCTTC
j_gene: TRBJ2-5; v_gene: TRBV7-9; d_gene: -; abundance: many; CDR3aa: CASSPWGVATQETQYF; CDR3nt: TGTGCCAGCAGCCCCTGGGGGGTCGCTACACAGGAGACCCAGTACTTC
j_gene: TRBJ1-1; v_gene: TRBV6-6; d_gene: TRBD1; abundance: few; CDR3aa: CASSSGQGDIEAFF; CDR3nt: TGTGCCAGCAGTTCTGGACAGGGAGACATTGAAGCTTTCTTT
j_gene: TRBJ2-5; v_gene: TRBV11-2; d_gene: TRBD2; abundance: -; CDR3aa: CASSLGLAGKKETQYF; CDR3nt: TGTGCCAGCAGCTTAGGACTAGCGGGGAAGAAAGAGACCCAGTACTTC
j_gene: TRBJ2-1; v_gene: TRBV28; d_gene: -; abundance: few; CDR3aa: CASLPQGSYNEQFF; CDR3nt: TGTGCCAGCCTCCCACAAGGCTCCTACAATGAGCAGTTCTTC
j_gene: TRBJ1-2; v_gene: TRBV6-1; d_gene: -; abundance: -; CDR3aa: CASSIRAGVSNYGYTF; CDR3nt: TGTGCCAGCAGTATCCGGGCAGGGGTATCTAACTATGGCTACACCTTC
j_gene: TRBJ1-5; v_gene: TRBV4-1; d_gene: TRBD1; abundance: few; CDR3aa: CASSPHFAPADRVEPQHF; CDR3nt: TGCGCCAGCAGCCCTCATTTCGCCCCGGCGGACAGGGTTGAGCCCCAGCATTTT
j_gene: TRBJ1-1; v_gene: TRBV12-3/TRBV12-4; d_gene: -; abundance: few; CDR3aa: CASSWGPGRGAFF; CDR3nt: TGTGCCAGCAGTTGGGGCCCGGGACGCGGGGCTTTCTTT
j_gene: TRBJ2-2; v_gene: TRBV4-1; d_gene: -; abundance: few; CDR3aa: CASSQAPNTGELFF; CDR3nt: TGCGCCAGCAGCCAAGCACCTAACACCGGGGAGCTGTTTTTT
j_gene: TRBJ2-7; v_gene: TRBV5-1; d_gene: -; abundance: few; CDR3aa: CASSLAINEQYF; CDR3nt: TGCGCCAGCAGCTTGGCCATCAACGAGCAGTACTTC
j_gene: TRBJ2-2; v_gene: TRBV27; d_gene: -; abundance: -; CDR3aa: CASSLYYGAGELFF; CDR3nt: TGTGCCAGCAGTTTATATTATGGTGCCGGGGAGCTGTTTTTT
j_gene: TRBJ2-7; v_gene: TRBV20-1; d_gene: -; abundance: -; CDR3aa: CSAGPGSSYEQYF; CDR3nt: TGCAGTGCGGGACCAGGATCATCCTACGAGCAGTACTTC
j_gene: TRBJ2-1; v_gene: TRBV12-3/TRBV12-4; d_gene: TRBD1; abundance: few; CDR3aa: CASSPPGTGAYNEQFF; CDR3nt: TGTGCCAGCAGTCCGCCCGGGACAGGGGCCTACAATGAGCAGTTCTTC
j_gene: TRBJ1-6; v_gene: TRBV12-3/TRBV12-4; d_gene: -; abundance: few; CDR3aa: CASRLRTDYNSPLHF; CDR3nt: TGTGCCAGCAGATTGAGGACGGACTATAATTCACCCCTCCACTTT
j_gene: TRBJ2-3; v_gene: TRBV10-3; d_gene: TRBD2; abundance: -; CDR3aa: CAISDPSAGVLTDTQYF; CDR3nt: TGTGCCATCAGTGATCCCTCGGCGGGGGTCCTCACAGATACGCAGTATTTT
j_gene: TRBJ2-1; v_gene: TRBV9; d_gene: -; abundance: -; CDR3aa: CASSPARVYNEQFF; CDR3nt: TGTGCCAGCAGCCCCGCGAGGGTCTACAATGAGCAGTTCTTC
j_gene: TRBJ1-4; v_gene: TRBV12-5; d_gene: -; abundance: -; CDR3aa: CASGLEGGRSEKLFF; CDR3nt: TGTGCTAGTGGTTTGGAGGGGGGAAGGAGTGAAAAACTGTTTTTT
j_gene: TRBJ2-2; v_gene: TRBV4-3; d_gene: -; abundance: few; CDR3aa: CASSHPGATNTGELFF; CDR3nt: TGCGCCAGCAGCCACCCCGGGGCTACGAACACCGGGGAGCTGTTTTTT